These 3 T cell receptor beta chains originate from one sample sequenced in a study of blood T cell repertoires in COVID-19. Repertoires were generated with immunoSEQ multiplex PCR, while TCRdb's copy carries only in-frame clones and drops some. The sample lists approximately 100,000 clones, 70% to 90% seen once, with 12% in the top ten. Sequences were obtained from peripheral blood. Receptor source: a human donor in a cohort sampled during active COVID-19.

The CDR3: CASSQRGLGEYTQYF. Written as DNA, the CDR3 is TGTGCCAGCAGCCAAAGGGGTCTAGGGGAATATACGCAGTATTTT. The V call is TRBV3-1 (or the pseudogene TRBV3-2), the J call TRBJ2-3; D is perhaps TRBD1 (5 bases). This CDR3 is 15 amino acids long. V gave up 2 bases and J gave up 7 bases, with 16 bases separating them. The germline gives CDR1 LGHDT, CDR2 YNNKEL (reference sequence).

V is TRBV19 and J is TRBJ2-2, with TRBD1 as a possible D gene (5 bases). The CDR3 is 14 residues long. The V end lost 9 bases, the J end lost 6 bases, and 17 bases lay between the germline ends. CDR1 is LNHDA, CDR2 SQIVND, per germline (reference sequence). The CDR3 is CASHFKGSPGELFF. In nucleotides, the CDR3 is TGTGCCAGCCACTTTAAGGGGTCCCCCGGGGAGCTGTTTTTT.

J is TRBJ2-1 and V is TRBV7-7, with D possibly TRBD2 on 5 matching bases. V lost 5 bases, J lost 5 bases, and 10 bases lay in between. This CDR3 has 13 amino acids. The V gene's germline CDR1 is SSHAT and CDR2 FNYEAQ (reference sequence). The CDR3 DNA reads as TGTGCCAGCAGCCTGGACTTTCACAATGAGCAGTTCTTC. Amino acid sequence: CASSLDFHNEQFF.